These 10 T cell receptor beta chains were sequenced from one sample in a study of blood T cells in healthy people across ages (dated by TCRdb to the mid-2010s). To prepare the library, 5' RACE was applied. The sequencing machine was an Illumina HiSeq 2500. A second roughly 6 to 12 cycle PCR used a sample-barcoded 5' primer and a J-beta primer mix. TCRdb itself trimmed the public reads at Q25 with fastp, ran MiXCR and retained productive beta chains. Rows are unified per CDR3 protein, each entry keeping the most common DNA and genes. In all, the sample holds approximately 1.5 million distinct CDR3 sequences, and about 32% of those were seen once. About 11% of the sample is taken by the ten largest. Sequenced material: blood. The receptors stem from a woman aged 25 to 45 in good health.

This clonotype was detected a few times. This chain joins TRBV5-8 and TRBJ2-1; TRBD2 matches 9 bases. The CDR3 consists of 15 residues. V was pared by 7 bases and J by 2 bases, with 7 bases of the junction left unmatched. Per the germline V gene, CDR1 is SGHTS and CDR2 is YDEGEE. The CDR3 DNA is TGTGCCAGCGGTGGAGCGGGAGGCCCCTACAATGAGCAGTTCTTC. It encodes CASGGAGGPYNEQFF.

This clonotype was counted at least ten times. The chain has TRBV29-1 and TRBJ2-5; 9 bases align to TRBD1. Looked up from germline, CDR1 is SQVTM and CDR2 is ANQGSEA. This CDR3 region has 14 residues. The V gene end was trimmed by 6 bases and the J gene end by 3 bases; junction bases not matched to a gene: 8. The DNA of the CDR3 is TGCAGCGTCCCCTGGACAGGGGAGGAAGAGACCCAGTACTTC. Its protein product is CSVPWTGEEETQYF.

As concerns this clonotype: This may come from a read error, since a much larger clone is one base off. The rearrangement links TRBV12-3 or TRBV12-4 to TRBJ2-5; 8 bases are shared with TRBD1. J gave up 1 base and V 8 bases, and 9 bases lay outside the gene matches. The CDR3 is made up of 15 amino acids. CDR3 nucleotide sequence: TGTGCCAGCGGTAGGGACAGGATGTTCCAAGAGACCCAGTACTTC. This gives the protein CASGRDRMFQETQYF.

The rearrangement uses TRBV20-1 and TRBJ2-1; TRBD2 matches 8 bases. Germline V gene lookup returns CDR1 DFQATT and CDR2 SNEGSKA (reference sequence). The CDR3 is 15 amino acids. The V segment lost 4 bases and the J segment 8 bases; nucleotides outside the gene matches: 13. The CDR3 is CSATKREQNMYEQFF. The CDR3 DNA follows: TGCAGTGCTACCAAGCGGGAGCAGAATATGTATGAGCAGTTCTTC.

V is TRBV5-1 and J is TRBJ1-6; D is perhaps TRBD1 (6 bases). CDR1 is SGHRS and CDR2 is YFSETQ in the germline V gene. The CDR3 contains 14 residues. Trimming stripped 5 bases from V and 9 bases from J, with 15 bases between. CDR3 loop: CASSKSGTFSPLHF. Written as DNA, the CDR3 is TGCGCCAGCAGTAAGTCCGGGACATTTTCACCCCTCCACTTT.

This clonotype was counted a few times. The V and J genes are TRBV27 and TRBJ2-5, with D maybe TRBD1 (6 bases). From germline, CDR1 is MNHEY and CDR2 SMNVEV (reference sequence). Trimming removed 6 bases from V and 2 bases from J, with 16 bases in between. The CDR3 covers 15 residues. CDR3 in DNA: TGTGCCAGCAGCGTTACAGGGATAGGTCAAGAGACCCAGTACTTC. Translation: CASSVTGIGQETQYF.

The chain uses TRBV20-1 and TRBJ2-7; 8 bases agree with TRBD1. The ends lost 5 bases at V and 2 bases at J; junction bases unmatched: 8. The CDR3 runs to 14 residues. Germline V lookup: CDR1 DFQATT, CDR2 SNEGSKA (reference sequence). The CDR3: CSAPGTGQPYEQYF. DNA of the CDR3: TGCAGTGCTCCCGGGACAGGTCAACCCTACGAGCAGTACTTC.

This chain joins TRBV4-2 and TRBJ2-3, with 12 bases matching TRBD2. The germline V gene encodes CDR1 LGHNA and CDR2 YNFKEQ. V shed 4 bases, J shed 2 bases, and the junction held 13 bases outside the gene matches. The CDR3 consists of 19 residues. CDR3 region: CASSRPSGLAGRDTDTQYF. CDR3 coding DNA: TGTGCCAGCAGCCGTCCCTCTGGACTAGCGGGGAGAGACACAGATACGCAGTATTTT.

This chain links TRBV20-1 with TRBJ2-5, with TRBD1 as a possible D gene (6 bases). Germline CDR1 and CDR2: DFQATT and SNEGSKA (reference sequence). Trimming took off 0 bases at V and 5 bases at J, with 16 bases between the two ends. The CDR3 is made up of 15 amino acids. The CDR3 DNA sequence: TGCAGTGCTAGAGATTTTGGCAGGGGAGAGGAGACCCAGTACTTC. Amino acids: CSARDFGRGEETQYF.

This clonotype has only a few counts. The chain has TRBV5-6 and TRBJ1-2; 8 bases fit TRBD1. Germline V gene data show CDR1 as SGHDT and CDR2 as YYEEEE. V lost 1 base and J lost 4; bases outside the gene matches: 6. The CDR3 has 15 amino acids. The CDR3 DNA reads TGTGCCAGCAGCTTGAGACAGGGGATTGGCTATGGCTACACCTTC. Its translation is CASSLRQGIGYGYTF.